Shown below are 19 T cell receptor beta chains from a single sample sequenced in a study of T-cell reconstitution after alpha-beta-depleted transplantation in children. Preparing the TCRbeta library involved the use of unique molecular identifiers. TCRdb re-called the PCR reads through MiXCR, storing one row per CDR3 protein. The table includes about 600,000 distinct CDR3 sequences, 13% detected once. Here the sequenced sample was PBMCs, mostly from graft donor cells, taken 360 days after TCRalphabeta/CD19-depleted stem cell transplant. All receptors derive from a male patient under 18 who had a stem cell transplant for acute myeloid leukemia, so the T cells may come from the graft donor.

The gene calls are TRBV11-1 and TRBJ2-1; 13 bases are a match to TRBD2. The CDR3 totals 18 residues. V lost 4 bases to trimming and J lost 2 bases; unmatched junction nucleotides: 8. Germline V lookup: CDR1 SGHAT, CDR2 FQDESV (reference sequence). DNA of the CDR3: TGTGCCAGCAGCTCCTCTCCGGGACTAGCGGGGCCCTACAATGAGCAGTTCTTC. As protein: CASSSSPGLAGPYNEQFF. Supplemented by reference TRBV11-1 and TRBJ2-1, the full variable domain reads EAEVAQSPRYKITEKSQAVAFWCDPISGHATLYWYRQILGQGPELLVQFQDESVVDDSQLPKDRFSAERLKGVDSTLKIQPAELGDSAMYLCASSSSPGLAGPYNEQFFGPGTRLTVL.

This clonotype was seen a few times. The chain carries TRBV29-1 and TRBJ1-2; tentatively, D is TRBD1 (5 bases). V dropped 4 bases and J dropped 2 bases, with 8 bases sitting between them. This CDR3 is built from 12 residues. Germline CDR1 and CDR2: SQVTM and ANQGSEA. The CDR3 sequence: CSVVPGNYGYTF. CDR3 bases: TGCAGCGTTGTGCCAGGGAACTATGGCTACACCTTC.

The chain links TRBV25-1 to TRBJ2-7; D is unresolved. Between the trimmed V and J ends, which lost 11 bases and 2 bases, there was a span of 10 bases. The CDR3 contains 11 residues. Germline lookup yields CDR1 MGHDK and CDR2 SYGVNS. CDR3 sequence reads: CASQAAYEQYF. The CDR3 DNA reads as TGTGCCTCTCAGGCGGCCTACGAGCAGTACTTC.

This clonotype has ten or more counts. CDR3 in amino acids: CSVGQGNLYQETQYF. In DNA form, the CDR3 reads TGCAGCGTGGGACAGGGGAACCTTTACCAAGAGACCCAGTACTTC. V gene TRBV29-1 combines with J gene TRBJ2-5; 10 positions match TRBD1. CDR1 is SQVTM, CDR2 ANQGSEA, per germline. J was trimmed by 0 bases and V by 6 bases; bases with no gene match: 7. The CDR3 totals 15 residues.

This clonotype was seen at least ten times. The rearrangement links TRBV4-2 to TRBJ2-4; TRBD2 matches at 7 bases. With 0 bases clipped from V and 7 bases from J, the junction kept 9 bases outside the gene matches. Germline CDR1 and CDR2: LGHNA and YNFKEQ. The CDR3 runs 16 residues. CDR3 coding DNA: TGTGCCAGCAGCCAAGATGGGGCGGGAGTAACGAACATTCAGTACTTC. This gives the protein CASSQDGAGVTNIQYF.

The CDR3 protein is CSEGSGSRETQYF. CDR3 coding DNA: TGCAGTGAAGGTAGCGGGAGTAGAGAGACCCAGTACTTC. The chain carries TRBV20-1 and TRBJ2-5, with 9 bases lining up with TRBD2. CDR1 and CDR2 from the germline V gene are DFQATT and SNEGSKA (reference sequence). The CDR3 contains 13 residues. Unmatched junction bases numbered 7, after V lost 7 bases and J lost 4 bases.

The chain links TRBV7-9 to TRBJ1-1, with a tentative D call TRBD1 (5 bases). Germline CDR1 and CDR2: SEHNR and FQNEAQ (reference sequence). This CDR3 comprises 15 residues. V was cut by 5 bases and J by 5 bases, with 18 bases left in between. The chain's CDR3 is CASSPHAVWGTEAFF. CDR3 sequence (DNA): TGTGCCAGCAGCCCCCATGCGGTGTGGGGGACTGAAGCTTTCTTT.

The CDR3 nucleotides read TGCAGTGCCCCTGATGGCTTCTACGAGCAGTACTTC. The encoded protein is CSAPDGFYEQYF. The V gene is TRBV20-1, the J gene TRBJ2-7, with D hard to call. The CDR3 extends over 12 amino acids. Germline-derived CDR1 and CDR2 are DFQATT and SNEGSKA (reference sequence). V lost 6 bases, J lost 3 bases, and 12 bases lay in between.

There are a few counts of this clonotype. This rearrangement joins TRBV28 to TRBJ2-2; no clear D. The V gene lost 10 bases and the J gene lost 4 bases, with 10 bases spanning the gap. The CDR3 has 12 residues. CDR1 is MDHEN and CDR2 is SYDVKM in the germline V gene. DNA for the CDR3: TGTGCCATCACACCGACCACCGGGGAGCTGTTTTTT. Encoded protein: CAITPTTGELFF.

In this sample, this clonotype turned up many times. V gene TRBV16 combines with J gene TRBJ2-1; the match to TRBD2 covers 10 bases. The CDR3 is 16 amino acids. Germline loops: CDR1 KGHSY, CDR2 FQNENV. The V gene end was trimmed by 3 bases and the J gene end by 3 bases; junction bases not matched to a gene: 5. The CDR3 sequence: CASSHPLAGVYNEQFF. The CDR3 DNA reads as TGTGCCAGCAGCCACCCTCTAGCGGGAGTCTACAATGAGCAGTTCTTC.

This clonotype showed up just a few times. The V call is TRBV19, the J call TRBJ2-7, with a possible D match to TRBD2 (6 bases). Germline values: CDR1 LNHDA, CDR2 SQIVND (reference sequence). Trimming removed 1 base from V and 6 bases from J, with 13 bases in between. This CDR3 is built from 14 residues. The CDR3 is CASSIVGGQGEQYF. The CDR3 region has the DNA TGTGCCAGTAGTATAGTAGGAGGGCAGGGCGAGCAGTACTTC.

The chain links TRBV28 to TRBJ2-1; TRBD2 aligns across 14 bases. Germline loops: CDR1 MDHEN, CDR2 SYDVKM. With V trimmed by 10 bases and J by 6 bases, 5 bases remained unmatched. This CDR3 comprises 14 residues. CDR3: CATATSGRANEQFF. In nucleotides, the CDR3 is TGTGCCACCGCGACTAGCGGGAGGGCCAATGAGCAGTTCTTC.

The sample holds a few counts of this clonotype. The gene calls are TRBV3-1 and TRBJ2-1; D remains ambiguous. The CDR3 loop spans 17 amino acids. Germline loops: CDR1 LGHDT, CDR2 YNNKEL (reference sequence). V lost 1 base to trimming and J lost 4 bases, with 17 bases between them. The CDR3 nucleotides are TGTGCCAGCAGCCAAGTTGGGGTTCGGCTGGGATACAATGAGCAGTTCTTC. Protein sequence: CASSQVGVRLGYNEQFF.

This clonotype was detected a few times. The genes are TRBV9 and TRBJ2-5; D gene ambiguous. CDR3 length equals 15 residues. Trimming stripped 3 bases from V and 5 bases from J, with 17 bases between. Germline CDR1 is SGDLS and CDR2 is YYNGEE. In nucleotides, the CDR3 is TGTGCCAGCAGCGGACGGTTCTTAGGAAGGGAGACCCAGTACTTC. Translation gives CASSGRFLGRETQYF.

This clonotype was picked up a small number of times. The chain recombines TRBV11-2 with TRBJ2-7; 7 nucleotides line up with TRBD2. The CDR3 is 18 residues long. V trimming: 0 bases; J trimming: 1 base; junction bases outside the gene matches: 12. Germline V CDR1 and CDR2: SGHAT, FQNNGV. CDR3 in amino acids: CASSLDLAVDLPSYEQYF. In nucleotides, the CDR3 is TGTGCCAGCAGCTTAGATCTAGCGGTAGACCTGCCTTCCTACGAGCAGTACTTC.

This sequence joins TRBV20-1 and TRBJ1-5; D remains unclear. This CDR3 is 15 amino acids long. The V end was cut by 2 bases, the J end by 0 bases, with 11 bases between. Germline V lookup: CDR1 DFQATT, CDR2 SNEGSKA (reference sequence). CDR3: CSARLTTPSNQPQHF. The DNA for the CDR3 is TGCAGTGCTAGACTCACCACCCCTAGCAATCAGCCCCAGCATTTT.

This clonotype was observed a handful of times. The chain is built from TRBV5-1 and TRBJ2-7; D is unresolved. V was trimmed by 0 bases and J by 1 base, leaving 8 bases between them. This CDR3 has 14 residues. In germline, CDR1 is SGHRS, CDR2 YFSETQ. The CDR3 nucleotides read TGCGCCAGCAGCTTGGAACCCCTGTCCTACGAGCAGTACTTC. Translation: CASSLEPLSYEQYF.

This chain links TRBV6-5 with TRBJ2-7; D unresolved. The V gene lost 2 bases and the J gene lost 1 base, with 6 bases spanning the gap. The germline gives CDR1 MNHEY, CDR2 SVGAGI. The CDR3 totals 13 residues. Here the CDR3 reads CASSYGDSYEQYF. The CDR3 DNA sequence: TGTGCCAGCAGTTACGGGGATTCCTACGAGCAGTACTTC.

This clonotype was seen a handful of times. The chain uses TRBV20-1 and TRBJ2-1; either TRBD1 or TRBD2 may fit D (5 bases each). CDR1 and CDR2 (germline): DFQATT, SNEGSKA (reference sequence). The V and J ends lost 6 bases and 1 base respectively, with 16 bases between them. The CDR3 is 15 residues long. CDR3 region: CSARAGGRSYNEQFF. CDR3 DNA sequence: TGCAGTGCCCGGGCTGGGGGTAGGTCCTACAATGAGCAGTTCTTC.